These T cell receptor beta chains were read from a single sample in a study of blood T cell repertoires in COVID-19. Assay used: immunoSEQ multiplex PCR; TCRdb lists only in-frame clones, some missing. This table holds 250,000 to 300,000 clones, about nine tenths found once. The sequenced material came from PBMCs or T cells enriched from blood (not recorded which). The receptors come from a woman aged 55-75 years who had recovered from COVID-19. The CDR3 runs from the conserved cysteine through the conserved F or W. D genes are given only for firm matches. Size is stated for part of the rows, as once, few or many counts, or as a class when the clone is expanded.

d_call	clone_size	v_call	j_call	cdr3_nt	cdr3_aa
.	.	TRBV6-4	TRBJ2-3	TGTGCCAGCAGTCAGGGCCCCAGCACAGATACGCAGTATTTT	CASSQGPSTDTQYF
TRBD1	few	TRBV28	TRBJ1-3	TGTGCCAGCAGTTTCAGGGGGGCGCGGGGAAACACCATATATTTT	CASSFRGARGNTIYF
.	.	TRBV21-1	TRBJ2-4	TGTGCCAACCCGGGGGGGGAAGACGAAAACATTCAGTACTTC	CANPGGEDENIQYF
.	.	TRBV29-1	TRBJ2-7	TGCAGCGTGAGGCCGGGAACCTACGAGCAGTACTTC	CSVRPGTYEQYF
TRBD2	.	TRBV19	TRBJ2-7	TGTGCCAGTAGTCATAGCGGGGACCCCTACGAGCAGTACTTC	CASSHSGDPYEQYF
.	.	TRBV7-8	TRBJ2-7	TGTGCCAGCAGCTTAGAACAGAGCTACGAGCAGTACTTC	CASSLEQSYEQYF
.	.	TRBV29-1	TRBJ1-1	TGCAGCGTTGAAGTCGTCCCGGGACACGGCGGGTGGGCTTTCTTT	CSVEVVPGHGGWAFF
TRBD1	.	TRBV9	TRBJ1-2	TGTGCCAGCAGTCAGACAGGGGTAGGGGGCTACACCTTC	CASSQTGVGGYTF
TRBD1	.	TRBV18	TRBJ1-4	TGTGCCAGCTCACCACCGGGACAGGGACTTGAAAAACTGTTTTTT	CASSPPGQGLEKLFF
TRBD2	.	TRBV19	TRBJ2-5	TGTGCCAGTAGTACTGTAAGCGGGAGAGGTCAGGAGACCCAGTACTTC	CASSTVSGRGQETQYF
TRBD1	.	TRBV9	TRBJ2-5	TGTGCCAGCAGCGTAAACAGGGGGGCGGAAGAGACCCAGTACTTC	CASSVNRGAEETQYF
TRBD1	.	TRBV4-1	TRBJ2-2	TGCGCCAGCAGCCGGACCGGGACAGAAGACACCGGGGAGCTGTTTTTT	CASSRTGTEDTGELFF
.	.	TRBV7-6	TRBJ1-4	TGTGCCAGCAGCTTAATGGGGCCAGGGTCCGGGGAAAAACTGTTTTTT	CASSLMGPGSGEKLFF
TRBD1	.	TRBV7-3	TRBJ2-1	TGTGCCAGCAGACCCGGACAGGGAACGGCGGTGAATGAGCAGTTCTTC	CASRPGQGTAVNEQFF
.	.	TRBV7-8	TRBJ1-1	TGTGCCAGCGGGTGGCAGGGAATGAACACTGAAGCTTTCTTT	CASGWQGMNTEAFF
.	.	TRBV3-1/TRBV3-2	TRBJ2-5	TGTGCCAGCAGCCAATGGCAAGGGGTGGAGACCCAGTACTTC	CASSQWQGVETQYF
.	.	TRBV19	TRBJ1-5	TGTGCCAGTGCCCCCCGGGAGAATCAGCCCCAGCATTTT	CASAPRENQPQHF
.	.	TRBV30	TRBJ1-1	TGTGCCTGGAGTCCAACAGGGCTGAACACTGAAGCTTTCTTT	CAWSPTGLNTEAFF
TRBD1	.	TRBV6-5	TRBJ2-7	TGTGCCAGCAGTACGACCGGGACAGGGCCCCACGAGCAGTACTTC	CASSTTGTGPHEQYF
TRBD2	.	TRBV10-2	TRBJ2-5	TGCGCCAGCAGTGATTTGGCTAGCGGGGGGGGGAGGACCCAGTACTTC	CASSDLASGGGRTQYF
.	.	TRBV4-2	TRBJ2-3	TGTGCCAGCAGCCAAGGTGGACTCTGGACAGATACGCAGTATTTT	CASSQGGLWTDTQYF
.	.	TRBV28	TRBJ2-3	TGTGCCAGCAGTTTAACCAGCGAAGGTGGAGATACGCAGTATTTT	CASSLTSEGGDTQYF
TRBD1	.	TRBV3-1/TRBV3-2	TRBJ1-4	TGTGCCAGCAGCCAAGGGACAGGGGTATCCGGAAAACTGTTTTTT	CASSQGTGVSGKLFF
TRBD2	.	TRBV7-9	TRBJ2-7	TGTGCCAGCAGCTTAGTGGTAGCGGGGGCCTACGAGCAGTACTTC	CASSLVVAGAYEQYF
.	.	TRBV30	TRBJ2-5	TGTGCCTGGAGTGTACTAATGGAGACCCAGTACTTC	CAWSVLMETQYF
TRBD1	.	TRBV3-1/TRBV3-2	TRBJ1-2	TGTGCCAGCAGCCAAGTAGGGGGCGACGGCTACACCTTC	CASSQVGGDGYTF
TRBD1	.	TRBV27	TRBJ1-5	TGTGCCAGCAGTTGGACAGGGGGTCAGCCCCAGCATTTT	CASSWTGGQPQHF
.	.	TRBV28	TRBJ2-7	TGTGCCACCCAATCGGGGGGCCTGTACGAGCAGTACTTC	CATQSGGLYEQYF
.	.	TRBV19	TRBJ2-1	TGTGCCAGTAGATTCCTGAGTGAGCAGTTCTTC	CASRFLSEQFF
.	.	TRBV5-8	TRBJ2-5	TGTGCCAGCAGCTTTTCTGCCACCCAAGCGGGCCAGACCCAGTACTTC	CASSFSATQAGQTQYF
.	.	TRBV5-1	TRBJ1-2	TGCGCCAGCAGCTTTACAGGCCCGGGCAACTATGGCTACACCTTC	CASSFTGPGNYGYTF
TRBD1	.	TRBV28	TRBJ1-1	TGTGCCAGCAGTTGGGGGAACAGGGGAAACACTGAAGCTTTCTTT	CASSWGNRGNTEAFF
.	.	TRBV18	TRBJ2-5	TGTGCCAGCTCGTCGGGTTCTTTAGAGACCCAGTACTTC	CASSSGSLETQYF
.	.	TRBV10-3	TRBJ2-1	TGTGCCATCGGGAGAGGCGCAGGCAACAATGAGCAGTTCTTC	CAIGRGAGNNEQFF
.	.	TRBV29-1	TRBJ2-1	TGCAGCGTTGTGACAGTTGTTCACAATGAGCAGTTCTTC	CSVVTVVHNEQFF
.	once	TRBV9	TRBJ1-1	TGTGCCAGCAGCTCAACAGGACGGGCCACTGAAGCTTTCTTT	CASSSTGRATEAFF
.	.	TRBV4-1	TRBJ2-3	TGCGCCAGCAGTGACCTGGTCGGGAATACGCAGTATTTT	CASSDLVGNTQYF
.	.	TRBV9	TRBJ1-4	TGTGCCAGCAGCGACAGCCTATCTTTAAATGAAAAACTGTTTTTT	CASSDSLSLNEKLFF
.	.	TRBV7-3	TRBJ2-2	TGTGCCAGCAGCCTACCGTACACCGGGGAGCTGTTTTTT	CASSLPYTGELFF
.	.	TRBV2	TRBJ2-7	TGTGCCAGCAGTGATTTGCCGGTCTCCTCCTACGAGCAGTACTTC	CASSDLPVSSYEQYF
TRBD2	.	TRBV6-4	TRBJ2-1	TGTGCCAGCAGTGAACTAGCGGGGGGCAGAATTGAGCAGTTCTTC	CASSELAGGRIEQFF
TRBD2	.	TRBV11-2	TRBJ2-1	TGTGCCAGCAGCTGGAGCGGGGTGGCCAATGAGCAGTTCTTC	CASSWSGVANEQFF
.	.	TRBV13	TRBJ1-5	TGTGCCAGCAGCTTAGGACAGGGAGATAGCAATCAGCCCCAGCATTTT	CASSLGQGDSNQPQHF
TRBD1	.	TRBV5-1	TRBJ1-4	TGCGCCAGCAGCCCCATAATGACAGGGGAACATGAAAAACTGTTTTTT	CASSPIMTGEHEKLFF
.	.	TRBV7-9	TRBJ2-7	TGTGCCAGCAGCTCCTCCGGGGGAGCGGGCCCTTACGAGCAGTACTTC	CASSSSGGAGPYEQYF
TRBD2	.	TRBV28	TRBJ2-1	TGTGCCAGCAGTCCGGGACTAGCGCCACTAAGGGGTGAGCAGTTCTTC	CASSPGLAPLRGEQFF
.	.	TRBV29-1	TRBJ2-5	TGCAGCGTTGCCGTGGGGGGATTGGAGACCCAGTACTTC	CSVAVGGLETQYF
.	.	TRBV11-3	TRBJ1-1	TGTGCCAGCAGCTTACGAGGGGGTGAAGCTTTCTTT	CASSLRGGEAFF
.	.	TRBV29-1	TRBJ1-5	TGCAGCGTCGGGCGGGCTGTGGATCAGCCCCAGCATTTT	CSVGRAVDQPQHF
.	.	TRBV15	TRBJ2-3	TGTGCCACCAGCAGGGAAGTCGAGAGGCGAGATACGCAGTATTTT	CATSREVERRDTQYF
.	.	TRBV19	TRBJ1-2	TGTGCCACCAGATACACGACAGGCCCCTATGGCTACACCTTC	CATRYTTGPYGYTF
.	.	TRBV2	TRBJ1-1	TGTGCCAGCAGTGTTGAGGGGAACACTGAAGCTTTCTTT	CASSVEGNTEAFF
.	.	TRBV11-3	TRBJ1-1	TGTGCCAGCAGCTCCCAGGGGAACACTGAAGCTTTCTTT	CASSSQGNTEAFF
TRBD1	.	TRBV30	TRBJ1-6	TGTGCCTGGAGTGTTTCTGGGACAGGGGATTCACCCCTCCACTTT	CAWSVSGTGDSPLHF
.	once	TRBV6-5	TRBJ1-1	TGTGCCAGCATACCCCCCGGACTTACGAACACTGAAGCTTTCTTT	CASIPPGLTNTEAFF